The clone carrying this T cell receptor (beta chain) occurred many times. Both subsets, CD45RA+ naive and CD45RA-negative memory, were split from the CD4+ cells. Repertoires were generated with immunoSEQ multiplex PCR, while TCRdb's copy carries only in-frame clones and drops some. This table has some 1 million clones, roughly 70% appearing once. The entry originates in a study of shared clonotypes between healthy human individuals. The CDR3 spans 16 residues. Per germline, CDR1 SGHTA and CDR2 FQGNSA. V trimming: 6 bases; J trimming: 2 bases; junction bases outside the gene matches: 9. This receptor was obtained from a man in his late teens or twenties in good health. The sequenced material came from memory CD4+ T cells sorted from blood. The subset is: CD45RA-negative fraction. The chain uses TRBV7-2 and TRBJ2-3; 9 bases match TRBD2. In DNA form, the CDR3 reads TGTGCCAGCAGACCACCCGGACTAGCGAACACAGATACGCAGTATTTT. It encodes CASRPPGLANTDTQYF.